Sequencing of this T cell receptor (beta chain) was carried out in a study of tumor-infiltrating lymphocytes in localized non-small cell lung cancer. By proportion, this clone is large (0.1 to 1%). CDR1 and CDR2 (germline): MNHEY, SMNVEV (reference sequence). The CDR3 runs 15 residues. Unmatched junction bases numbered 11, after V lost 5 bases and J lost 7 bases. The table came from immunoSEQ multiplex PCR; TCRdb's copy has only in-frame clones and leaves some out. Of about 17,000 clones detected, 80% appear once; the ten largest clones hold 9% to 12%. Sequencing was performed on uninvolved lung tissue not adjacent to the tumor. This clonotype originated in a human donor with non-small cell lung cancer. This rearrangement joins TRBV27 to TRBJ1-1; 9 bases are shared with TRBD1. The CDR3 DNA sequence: TGTGCCAGCAGTCGACGTACAGGGGGCCAGAGTGAAGCTTTCTTT. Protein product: CASSRRTGGQSEAFF.